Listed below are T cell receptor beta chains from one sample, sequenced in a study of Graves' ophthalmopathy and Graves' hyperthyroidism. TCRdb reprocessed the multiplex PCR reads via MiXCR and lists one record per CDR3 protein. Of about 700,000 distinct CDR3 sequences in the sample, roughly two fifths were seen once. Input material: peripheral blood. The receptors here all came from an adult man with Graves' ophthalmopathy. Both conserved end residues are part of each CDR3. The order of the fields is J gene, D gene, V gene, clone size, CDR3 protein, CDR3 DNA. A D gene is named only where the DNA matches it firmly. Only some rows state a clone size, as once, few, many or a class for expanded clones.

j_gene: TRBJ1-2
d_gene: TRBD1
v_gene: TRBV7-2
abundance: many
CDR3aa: CASSLARTGPYGYTF
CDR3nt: TGTGCCAGCAGCTTAGCAAGGACAGGACCCTATGGCTACACCTTC

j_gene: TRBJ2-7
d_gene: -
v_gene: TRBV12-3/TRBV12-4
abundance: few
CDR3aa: CASSSMGHYEQYF
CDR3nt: TGTGCCAGCAGTTCGATGGGCCACTACGAGCAGTACTTC

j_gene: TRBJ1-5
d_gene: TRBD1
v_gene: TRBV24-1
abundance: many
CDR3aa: CATSEGARGVLGNQPQHF
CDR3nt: TGTGCCACCAGTGAGGGCGCCAGGGGGGTGTTGGGCAATCAGCCCCAGCATTTT

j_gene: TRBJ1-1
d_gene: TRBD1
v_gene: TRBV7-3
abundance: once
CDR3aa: CTSSLQGYGEAFF
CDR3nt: TGTACCAGCAGCCTACAGGGGTATGGTGAAGCTTTCTTT

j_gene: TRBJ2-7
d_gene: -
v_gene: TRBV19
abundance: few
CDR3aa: CASSKGSDTYEQYF
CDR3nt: TGTGCCAGTAGTAAGGGGTCCGATACCTACGAGCAGTACTTC

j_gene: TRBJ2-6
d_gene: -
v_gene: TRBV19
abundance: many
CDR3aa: CASSPRGSGANVLTF
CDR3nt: TGTGCCAGTAGTCCCAGGGGCTCTGGGGCCAACGTCCTGACTTTC

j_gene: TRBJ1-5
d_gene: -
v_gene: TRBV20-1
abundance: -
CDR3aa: CSAMRGISGLGNQPQHF
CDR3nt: TGCAGTGCTATGCGCGGTATTTCGGGTCTCGGCAATCAGCCCCAGCATTTT

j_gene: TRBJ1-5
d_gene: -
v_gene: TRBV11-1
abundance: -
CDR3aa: CASSTSLTLGRDQPQHF
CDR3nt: TGTGCCAGCAGCACATCCCTGACTCTGGGCCGGGATCAGCCCCAGCATTTT

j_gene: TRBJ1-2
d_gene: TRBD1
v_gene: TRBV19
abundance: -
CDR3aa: CANSPDRANGYTF
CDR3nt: TGTGCCAACTCACCGGACAGGGCCAATGGCTACACCTTC

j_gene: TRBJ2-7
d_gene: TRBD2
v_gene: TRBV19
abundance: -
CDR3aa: CARSPPGVAGDHEQYF
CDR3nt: TGTGCCAGAAGCCCACCCGGGGTAGCGGGAGACCACGAGCAGTACTTC

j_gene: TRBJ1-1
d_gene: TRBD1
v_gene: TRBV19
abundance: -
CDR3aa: CASRDEQGDTEAFF
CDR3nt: TGTGCCAGTAGGGACGAACAGGGGGACACTGAAGCTTTCTTT

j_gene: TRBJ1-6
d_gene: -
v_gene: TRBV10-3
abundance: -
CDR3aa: CAISDAEGSPLHF
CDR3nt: TGTGCCATCAGTGATGCCGAGGGTTCACCCCTCCACTTT

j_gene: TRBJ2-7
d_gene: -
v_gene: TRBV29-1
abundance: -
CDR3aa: CSVRDRNTGEQYF
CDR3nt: TGCAGCGTTCGAGATCGGAACACCGGGGAGCAGTACTTC

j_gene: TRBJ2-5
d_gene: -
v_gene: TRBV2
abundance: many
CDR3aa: CASSAVRQETQYF
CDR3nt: TGTGCCAGCAGTGCGGTCCGTCAAGAGACCCAGTACTTC

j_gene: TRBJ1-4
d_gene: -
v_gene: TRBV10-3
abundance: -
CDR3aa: CASSSRGGINEKLFF
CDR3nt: TGTGCCAGCAGTTCACGGGGAGGGATCAATGAAAAACTGTTTTTT

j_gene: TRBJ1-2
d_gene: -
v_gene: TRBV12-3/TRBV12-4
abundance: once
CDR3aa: CASSLSEGNYGYAF
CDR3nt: TGTGCCAGCAGTTTATCTGAGGGTAACTATGGCTACGCCTTC

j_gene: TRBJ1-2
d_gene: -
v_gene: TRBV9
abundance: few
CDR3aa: CARLYGYTF
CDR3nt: TGTGCCAGGTTGTATGGCTACACCTTC